Below are 14 T cell receptor beta chains sequenced from a single sample in a study of T-cell memory formation after mild COVID-19. TCRdb processed the 5' RACE reads anew with MiXCR; each CDR3 protein has one entry. The table has about 410,000 distinct CDR3 sequences, under 25% seen once. The sequencing sample was made of PBMCs or a T cell subset sorted from them (not recorded which). These receptors all stem from an adult woman who had mild COVID-19 (a few samples of this study predate the infection). Cell type and time point are not known.

In this sample, this clonotype turned up a few times. The V gene is TRBV10-3, the J gene TRBJ2-1, with 13 bases aligning to TRBD2. The V gene end was trimmed by 10 bases and the J gene end by 7 bases; junction bases not matched to a gene: 7. The CDR3 has 14 residues. Germline CDR1 ENHRY, CDR2 SYGVKD. The CDR3 DNA follows: TGTGCCACCGCCGGGACTAGCGGGATTAATGAGCAGTTCTTC. Translating it yields CATAGTSGINEQFF.

In DNA form, the CDR3 reads TGTGCCACCAGCAGCCATATGGAGGGGAAAGCTGGAAACACCATATATTTT. Its translation: CATSSHMEGKAGNTIYF. The chain joins TRBV15 to TRBJ1-3, with D possibly matching TRBD1 (5 bases). Germline CDR1 reads LNHNV; CDR2 reads YYDKDF (reference sequence). The CDR3 is 17 amino acids. Trimming stripped 3 bases from V and 2 bases from J, with 17 bases between. Complete variable domain (other parts from reference TRBV15 and TRBJ1-3): DAMVIQNPRYQVTQFGKPVTLSCSQTLNHNVMYWYQQKSSQAPKLLFHYYDKDFNNEADTPDNFQSRRPNTSFCFLDIRSPGLGDTAMYLCATSSHMEGKAGNTIYFGEGSWLTVV.

This clonotype was counted between two and nine times. This chain uses TRBV7-6 with TRBJ2-7, with a weak D call TRBD2 (6 bases). Germline CDR1 and CDR2: SGHVS and FNYEAQ. The CDR3 consists of 14 residues. Trimming cost V 5 bases and J 3 bases, with 14 bases left between them. This chain's CDR3 is CASSPEGPLYEQYF. In DNA form, the CDR3 reads TGTGCCAGCAGCCCGGAGGGACCTCTCTACGAGCAGTACTTC.

This CDR3 is CASSPGTTSADTQYF. DNA for the CDR3: TGTGCCAGCAGCCCCGGGACTACCTCGGCAGATACGCAGTATTTT. The genes are TRBV5-6 and TRBJ2-3; 7 bases agree with TRBD2. There are 15 residues in the CDR3. Germline V lookup: CDR1 SGHDT, CDR2 YYEEEE. The V and J ends lost 4 bases and 4 bases, in that order; junction bases with no gene match: 9.

The chain combines TRBV9 with TRBJ2-1; perhaps TRBD1 as D (6 bases). V was pared by 4 bases and J by 6 bases, with 11 bases between. The CDR3 is 13 amino acids. Germline lookup yields CDR1 SGDLS and CDR2 YYNGEE. CDR3 sequence (DNA): TGTGCCAGCAGCCCCCCCAGGGGCAATGAGCAGTTCTTC. Translation gives CASSPPRGNEQFF.

This clonotype showed up just a few times. The chain uses TRBV5-1 and TRBJ2-5; 7 bases match TRBD1. V gave up 4 bases and J gave up 4 bases; unmatched junction bases: 13. The CDR3 has 16 residues. The V gene's germline CDR1 is SGHRS and CDR2 YFSETQ. The CDR3 DNA follows: TGCGCCAGCAGCCGCGTCTACAGGGGTCTACTAGAGACCCAGTACTTC. This codes for CASSRVYRGLLETQYF.

In its sample, this clonotype was seen a few times. This sequence joins TRBV10-2 and TRBJ1-1; TRBD1 is a possible D gene (5 bases). The CDR3 has 15 amino acids. Germline V gene sequence: CDR1 WSHSY, CDR2 SAAADI. V lost 9 bases and J 0 bases, leaving 17 bases between the germline ends. The CDR3 reads CASLPGSRMNTEAFF. CDR3 nucleotide sequence: TGCGCCAGTCTACCAGGGTCTCGGATGAACACTGAAGCTTTCTTT.

A few counts support this clonotype. The CDR3, as DNA: TGCAGCGTGCACGCCCGGGTTGGCACAGATACGCAGTATTTT. Its translation is CSVHARVGTDTQYF. The chain recombines TRBV29-1 with TRBJ2-3, with unresolved D. Looked up from germline, CDR1 is SQVTM and CDR2 is ANQGSEA. V shed 6 bases and J shed 1 base, with 14 bases lying between them. The CDR3 has 14 residues.

This clonotype came up a few times. The rearrangement links TRBV29-1 to TRBJ2-5; the match to TRBD1 covers 8 bases. This CDR3 is built from 18 residues. The V gene end was trimmed by 4 bases and the J gene end by 0 bases; junction bases not matched to a gene: 16. In germline, CDR1 is SQVTM, CDR2 ANQGSEA. CDR3 bases: TGCAGCGTTGGCCCCACCCTGGACAGGGAGTTATACCAAGAGACCCAGTACTTC. As protein: CSVGPTLDRELYQETQYF.

There are a few counts of this clonotype. V and J are TRBV7-9 and TRBJ1-5, with 7 bases matching TRBD1. Germline CDR1 SEHNR, CDR2 FQNEAQ (reference sequence). The CDR3 covers 16 residues. The V segment lost 5 bases and the J segment 8 bases; nucleotides outside the gene matches: 15. The CDR3 spells CASSPGGGPAQEPQHF. The CDR3 DNA follows: TGTGCCAGCAGCCCAGGGGGAGGGCCCGCCCAGGAGCCCCAGCATTTT.

The rearrangement joins TRBV5-1 to TRBJ2-7, with D possibly TRBD1 on 6 matching bases. Deletions cut 4 bases from V and 0 bases from J, with 14 bases between. Looked up from germline, CDR1 is SGHRS and CDR2 is YFSETQ. This CDR3 is built from 15 residues. The DNA of the CDR3 is TGCGCCAGCAGCGTAACACCGGGACACTCCTACGAGCAGTACTTC. It specifies CASSVTPGHSYEQYF.

This clonotype was counted only a few times. The CDR3 region has the DNA TGTGCCAGCAGCCCGAGGACTAGCGGGAGGGCCACAGATACGCAGTATTTT. It yields the protein CASSPRTSGRATDTQYF. V and J are TRBV11-2 and TRBJ2-3; TRBD2 matches 15 bases. The length of the CDR3 is 17 residues. CDR1 is SGHAT, CDR2 FQNNGV, per germline. Trimming cost V 5 bases and J 2 bases; bases outside gene matches: 5.

The chain employs TRBV9 and TRBJ1-2; maybe TRBD1 (5 bases). This CDR3 region has 16 residues. Looked up from germline, CDR1 is SGDLS and CDR2 is YYNGEE. V lost 6 bases, J lost 8 bases, and 26 bases lay in between. In nucleotides, the CDR3 is TGTGCCAGCATTAAGAACCGGGACTACTTTATAGTGGGCTACACCTTC. Protein sequence: CASIKNRDYFIVGYTF.

J is TRBJ2-5 and V is TRBV11-3, with no clear D. Trimming removed 4 bases from V and 3 bases from J, with 15 bases in between. The CDR3 consists of 15 residues. Per germline, CDR1 SGHNT and CDR2 YENEEA. As DNA, the CDR3 is TGTGCCAGCAGCTCGCCAGACCGGCGTAAAGAGACCCAGTACTTC. This codes for CASSSPDRRKETQYF.